These 6 T cell receptor beta chains share one sample of origin, sequenced in a study of CD8 T cells in ankylosing spondylitis. Study observations and caveats: Ankylosing spondylitis blood appeared to be characterized by a TCR beta motif of eight or nine highly homologous variants.

TCRdb ran MiXCR on the 5' RACE reads and lists one entry per CDR3 protein. The profile shows some 200,000 distinct CDR3 sequences, 6% to 8% of them singletons. No antigen has been assigned to these receptors. Material: blood, either unsorted or a sorted T cell fraction (not recorded which). All receptors come from a male donor with ankylosing spondylitis.

By its share, this clonotype is medium-sized. The chain combines TRBV6-5 with TRBJ1-5; D is uncertain. This CDR3 is built from 13 residues. CDR1 and CDR2 (germline): MNHEY, SVGAGI. The V gene lost 0 bases and the J gene lost 6 bases, with 6 bases spanning the gap. The CDR3 coding sequence is TGTGCCAGCAGTTACTCCTGGCGTCAGCCCCAGCATTTT. Amino acids: CASSYSWRQPQHF.

This clonotype was seen ten or more times. The CDR3 loop is CSVRNRGLNTEAFF. CDR3 DNA sequence: TGCAGCGTTCGTAACAGGGGACTGAACACTGAAGCTTTCTTT. The rearrangement uses TRBV29-1 and TRBJ1-1; 7 nucleotides agree with TRBD1. V was clipped by 5 bases and J by 0 bases; unmatched bases: 6. Per the germline V gene, CDR1 is SQVTM and CDR2 is ANQGSEA. The CDR3 has 14 amino acids.

This clonotype came up many times. The chain links TRBV5-1 to TRBJ1-1; tentatively, D is TRBD1 (5 bases). Germline V lookup: CDR1 SGHRS, CDR2 YFSETQ. The CDR3 is made up of 15 amino acids. V was clipped by 4 bases and J by 1 base, with 14 bases between them. In DNA form, the CDR3 reads TGCGCCAGCAGCACTACCGGGACGTGGAACACTGAAGCTTTCTTT. Protein sequence: CASSTTGTWNTEAFF.

This clonotype was observed many times. The genes are TRBV24-1 and TRBJ2-1; possibly TRBD2 for D (6 bases). Trimming took 7 bases from V and 9 from J, leaving 9 bases between them. The CDR3 sequence is 11 residues long. CDR1 is KGHDR and CDR2 is SFDVKD in the germline V gene. The CDR3 nucleotides are TGTGCCACCAGGTCGGGAGTTGAGCAGTTCTTC. This codes for CATRSGVEQFF.

The V gene is TRBV11-1, the J gene TRBJ2-5; tentatively, D is TRBD1 or TRBD2 (5 bases each). This CDR3 comprises 15 residues. Germline lookup yields CDR1 SGHAT and CDR2 FQDESV (reference sequence). The germline V and J ends were trimmed by 5 bases and 5 bases, with 18 bases remaining between them. The CDR3 region has the DNA TGTGCCAGCAGCAACGGGACCCAGCGAAGGGAGACCCAGTACTTC. Protein sequence: CASSNGTQRRETQYF.

This clonotype was detected many times. The rearrangement uses TRBV27 and TRBJ1-1; D possibly corresponds to TRBD1 (6 bases). Germline V gene sequence: CDR1 MNHEY, CDR2 SMNVEV (reference sequence). Trimming removed 0 bases from V and 8 bases from J, with 10 bases in between. The CDR3 sequence is 13 residues long. For the CDR3, the DNA is TGTGCCAGCAGTTTATCAAGGGGGGGGGAAGCTTTCTTT. This gives the protein CASSLSRGGEAFF.